The sequence of this T cell receptor beta chain was determined in a study of cytomegalovirus exposure and HLA in healthy donors. General observations from the study: The authors later found HLA-associated TCR beta chains more clonally expanded than equally common others.

The PCR employed 60 Vbeta primers together with 13 Jbeta primers. Produced via immunoSEQ multiplex PCR; TCRdb's table is partial and in-frame only. This table holds some 130,000 clones. Note on this clone: Its antigen is not known.

The clonotype comes from a man aged 18 to 29 in good health and CMV-seronegative. The sequenced material came from PBMCs.

The CDR3 coding sequence is TGTGCCAGCAGCTTTACGGGCTCCTACAATGAGCAGTTCTTC. This sequence encodes CASSFTGSYNEQFF. The chain carries TRBV11-2 and TRBJ2-1; D remains unclear. This CDR3 is 14 amino acids long. Germline CDR1 and CDR2: SGHAT and FQNNGV. Trimming removed 3 bases at V and 0 bases at J, with 6 bases between.